This T cell receptor (beta chain) was documented in a study of T cells in tumors after PD-1 blockade (dated by TCRdb to about 2019). About the study as a whole: Prior checkpoint blockade, systemic immunosuppressant use, and recent radiotherapy or other anti-cancer therapy within 4 weeks were grounds for patient exclusion. Patients received pembrolizumab 200 mg every 3 weeks or cemiplimab 350 mg every 2 weeks. While on anti-PD-1 treatment, some of the patients also continued taking daily vismodegib 150 mg. On average, peripheral blood samples had roughly 120,000 TCR templates (range about 23,000-280,000) and some 35,000 unique clonotypes. Using site-matched tumors from BCC or SCC patients sampled before and after anti-PD-1 therapy, the study carried out paired single-cell RNA and TCR sequencing. To compare clonotypes in blood versus tumor, bulk TCR sequencing was run on 10 peripheral blood samples drawn from about five patients. Clinical response was assessed using RECIST version 1.1. The full study reports these points: Roughly 41% of tumor TCR clonotypes were detected in blood, and some novel exhausted tumor clones were observed in pre-treatment blood, which was taken as suggesting peripheral recruitment. The source of novel T cell clones was not identified and could include lymphoid organs or rare unexpanded clones within the tumor or its periphery.

Turning to this clone: There is no known antigen for this receptor. Base qualities are not at hand, and no much larger clone is one base apart.

Genomic DNA extracted from tumor biopsies or peripheral blood was used for bulk TCRbeta sequencing, with input ranging from 616 ng to 6,004 ng. Every patient was a poor candidate for surgical resection and had histologically proven advanced or metastatic basal or squamous cell carcinoma. Of the approximately twelve patients making up the basal cell carcinoma cohort, about 8 underwent bulk tumor TCR sequencing. Trimming at the junction amounts to 7 bases on V and 7 bases on J, and the germline ends lie 19 bases apart. From the germline V gene, CDR1 is SQVTM and CDR2 is ANQGSEA. Reading from cysteine to phenylalanine, the CDR3 counts 13 amino acids. The retained sequence is limited to the CDR3, 39 bases, with the frame set at the first base. Deep TCRbeta sequencing was performed with the immunoSEQ platform. The original methods were these. For further analysis, only productive rearrangements were exported out of the immunoSEQ Analyzer. T cell phenotypes were assigned to bulk TCRbeta clonotypes by matching to single-cell RNA+TCR-seq clones sharing the same TCRbeta sequence. Clone enrichment in tumor was computed as tumor frequency divided by PBMC frequency from bulk TCR sequencing. GLIPH was used to group TCRs into specificity groups, clusters of distinct TCRs likely recognizing common antigens via shared CDR3 motifs. In its TCRdb copy, this immuneACCESS table keeps in-frame sequences only and misses some clones. Where compared with another copy, unresolved V genes explain less than half of these, and the others have no known cause. The V and J calls and clone size are taken from that table; D and trimming were inferred from the DNA. The sample includes a few thousand clones, with around 80% observed a single time. Jointly, the top ten make up less than 50% of the sample.

The sample was PBMCs, taken after anti-PD-1 therapy. The TCR comes from a human donor with advanced basal cell or squamous cell carcinoma (not recorded which). The chain is encoded by TRBV29-1 joined to TRBJ1-1; the D region possibly corresponds to TRBD1 (5 bases align). DNA sequence: TGCAGCGCAGGCAGCGCATCAGGGAATGAAGCTTTCTTT. This gives the protein CSAGSASGNEAFF.